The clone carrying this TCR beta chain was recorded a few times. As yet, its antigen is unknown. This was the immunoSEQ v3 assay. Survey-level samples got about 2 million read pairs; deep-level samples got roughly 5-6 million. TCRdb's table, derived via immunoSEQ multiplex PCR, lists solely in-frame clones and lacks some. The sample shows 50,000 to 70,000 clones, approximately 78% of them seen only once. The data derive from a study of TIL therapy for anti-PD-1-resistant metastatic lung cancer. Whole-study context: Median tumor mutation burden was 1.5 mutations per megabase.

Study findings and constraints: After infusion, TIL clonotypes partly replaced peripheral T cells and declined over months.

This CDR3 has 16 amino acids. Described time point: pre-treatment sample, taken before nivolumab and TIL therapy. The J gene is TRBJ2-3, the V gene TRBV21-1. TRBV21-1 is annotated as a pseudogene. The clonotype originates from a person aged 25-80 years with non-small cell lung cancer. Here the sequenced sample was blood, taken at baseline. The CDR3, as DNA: TGTGCCAGCAGCCACAGTGGGGGGCTCAGCACAGATACGCAGTATTTT. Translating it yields CASSHSGGLSTDTQYF.